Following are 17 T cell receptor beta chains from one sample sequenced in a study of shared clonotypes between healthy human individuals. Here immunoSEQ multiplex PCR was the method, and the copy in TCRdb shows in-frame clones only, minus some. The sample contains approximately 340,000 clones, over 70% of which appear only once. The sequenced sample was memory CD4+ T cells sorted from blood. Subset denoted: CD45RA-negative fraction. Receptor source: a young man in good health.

CDR3 DNA: TGTGCCAGCAGACTGGCCGGGGAGCTGTTTTTT. It specifies CASRLAGELFF. The rearrangement joins TRBV6-5 to TRBJ2-2; D remains ambiguous. The germline V gene has CDR1 MNHEY and CDR2 SVGAGI. The V and J ends lost 6 bases and 6 bases respectively, with 5 bases between them. The CDR3 totals 11 residues.

The CDR3 protein is CAWSALRQLEQYF. CDR3 nucleotide sequence: TGTGCCTGGAGTGCCCTCCGGCAGCTTGAACAGTACTTC. This chain joins TRBV30 and TRBJ2-7, with D hard to call. The CDR3 consists of 13 residues. From germline, CDR1 is GTSNPN and CDR2 SVGIG (reference sequence). Trimming took 1 base from V and 10 from J, leaving 17 bases between them.

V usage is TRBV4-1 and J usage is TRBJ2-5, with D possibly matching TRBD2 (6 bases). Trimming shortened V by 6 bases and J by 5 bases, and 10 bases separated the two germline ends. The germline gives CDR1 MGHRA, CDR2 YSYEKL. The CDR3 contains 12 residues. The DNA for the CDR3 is TGCGCCAGCAGTCGGGAGTTCGAGACCCAGTACTTC. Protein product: CASSREFETQYF.

The CDR3 DNA reads as TGTGCCAGCAGCCTAGGAGGAGGGGGCTCTTACGAGCAGTACTTC. Its protein is CASSLGGGGSYEQYF. The chain combines TRBV11-3 with TRBJ2-7; a possible D gene is TRBD1 (7 bases). The length of the CDR3 is 15 residues. V was shortened by 5 bases and J by 4 bases, with 18 bases between the two germline ends. Germline CDR1 is SGHNT and CDR2 is YENEEA.

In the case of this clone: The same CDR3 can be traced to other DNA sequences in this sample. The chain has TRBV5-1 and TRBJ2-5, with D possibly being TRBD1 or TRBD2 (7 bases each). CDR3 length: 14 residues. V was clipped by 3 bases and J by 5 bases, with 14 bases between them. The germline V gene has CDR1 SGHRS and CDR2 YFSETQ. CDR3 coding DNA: TGCGCCAGCAGCTCCCAGGGGGGAGGGGAGACCCAGTACTTC. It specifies CASSSQGGGETQYF.

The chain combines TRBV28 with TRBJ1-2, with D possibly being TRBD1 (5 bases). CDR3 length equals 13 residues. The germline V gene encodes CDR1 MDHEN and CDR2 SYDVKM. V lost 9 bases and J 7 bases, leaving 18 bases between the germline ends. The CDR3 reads CASISGSLGGYTF. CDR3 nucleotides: TGTGCCAGTATCTCAGGGTCCCTGGGTGGCTACACCTTC.

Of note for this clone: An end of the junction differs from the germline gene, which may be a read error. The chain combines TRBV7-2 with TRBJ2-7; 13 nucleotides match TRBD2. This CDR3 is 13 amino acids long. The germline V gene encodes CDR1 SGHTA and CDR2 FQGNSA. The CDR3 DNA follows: TGTGCCAGCAGCCTCGGACTAGCGGGAGAGGTGGCGTTC. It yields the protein CASSLGLAGEVAF.

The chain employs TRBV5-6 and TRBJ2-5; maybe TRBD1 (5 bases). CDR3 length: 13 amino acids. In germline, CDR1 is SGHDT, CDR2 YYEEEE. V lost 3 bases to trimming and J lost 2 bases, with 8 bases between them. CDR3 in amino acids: CASSSGLQETQYF. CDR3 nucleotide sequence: TGTGCCAGCAGCTCAGGGTTACAAGAGACCCAGTACTTC.

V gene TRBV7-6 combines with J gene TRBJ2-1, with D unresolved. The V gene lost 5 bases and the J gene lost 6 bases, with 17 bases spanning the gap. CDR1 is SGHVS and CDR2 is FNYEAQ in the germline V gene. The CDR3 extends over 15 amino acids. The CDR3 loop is CASSILGKTFNEQFF. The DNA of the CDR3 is TGTGCCAGCAGCATTCTAGGCAAGACCTTCAATGAGCAGTTCTTC.

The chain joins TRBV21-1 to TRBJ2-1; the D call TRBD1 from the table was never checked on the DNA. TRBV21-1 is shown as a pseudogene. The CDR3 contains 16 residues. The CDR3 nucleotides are TGTGCCAGCACCCCCCAGGGGGACAGGTACTACAATGAGCAGTTCTTC. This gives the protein CASTPQGDRYYNEQFF.

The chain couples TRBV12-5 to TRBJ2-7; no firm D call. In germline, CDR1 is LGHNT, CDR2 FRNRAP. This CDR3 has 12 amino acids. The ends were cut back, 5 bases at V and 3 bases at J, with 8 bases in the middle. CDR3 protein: CASGPNFYEQYF. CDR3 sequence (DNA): TGTGCTAGTGGTCCAAACTTCTACGAGCAGTACTTC. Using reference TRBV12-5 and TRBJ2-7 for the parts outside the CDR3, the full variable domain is DARVTQTPRHKVTEMGQEVTMRCQPILGHNTVFWYRQTMMQGLELLAYFRNRAPLDDSGMPKDRFSAEMPDATLATLKIQPSEPRDSAVYFCASGPNFYEQYFGPGTRLTVT.

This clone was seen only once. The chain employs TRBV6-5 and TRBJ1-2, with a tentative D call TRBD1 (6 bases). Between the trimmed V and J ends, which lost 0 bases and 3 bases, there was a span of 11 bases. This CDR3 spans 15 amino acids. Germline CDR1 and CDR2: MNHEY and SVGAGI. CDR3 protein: CASSYSWGADYGYTF. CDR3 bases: TGTGCCAGCAGTTACTCATGGGGGGCCGACTATGGCTACACCTTC.

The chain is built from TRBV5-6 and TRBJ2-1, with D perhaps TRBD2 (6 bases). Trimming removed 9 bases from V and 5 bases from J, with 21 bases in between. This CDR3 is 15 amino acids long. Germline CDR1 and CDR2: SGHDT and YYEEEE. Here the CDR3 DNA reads TGTGCCAATTCTAGAAACGGGCGGGGAGACAATGAGCAGTTCTTC. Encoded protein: CANSRNGRGDNEQFF. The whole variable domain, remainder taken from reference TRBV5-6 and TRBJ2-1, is DAGVTQSPTHLIKTRGQQVTLRCSPKSGHDTVSWYQQALGQGPQFIFQYYEEEERQRGNFPDRFSGHQFPNYSSELNVNALLLGDSALYLCANSRNGRGDNEQFFGPGTRLTVL.

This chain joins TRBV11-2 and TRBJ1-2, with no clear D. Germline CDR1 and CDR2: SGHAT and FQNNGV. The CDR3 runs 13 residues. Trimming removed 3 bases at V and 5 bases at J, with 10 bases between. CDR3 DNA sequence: TGTGCCAGCAGCTTGGGCCCCGAATATGGCTACACCTTC. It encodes CASSLGPEYGYTF.

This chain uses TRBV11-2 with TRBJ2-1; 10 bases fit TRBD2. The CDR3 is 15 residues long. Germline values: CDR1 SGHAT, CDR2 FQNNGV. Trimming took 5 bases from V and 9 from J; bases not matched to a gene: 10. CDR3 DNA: TGTGCCAGCAGCAAACTAGCGGGACCGCGTGGTGAGCAGTTCTTC. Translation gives CASSKLAGPRGEQFF.

DNA for the CDR3: TGTGCCAGCTCAGCTGCCGGGACAGGGGTCACTGAAGCTTTCTTT. It yields the protein CASSAAGTGVTEAFF. The genes are TRBV18 and TRBJ1-1, with TRBD1 matching over 10 bases. Germline V gives CDR1 KGHSH, CDR2 LQKENI. The CDR3 spans 15 residues. V gave up 5 bases and J gave up 4 bases; unmatched junction bases: 7.

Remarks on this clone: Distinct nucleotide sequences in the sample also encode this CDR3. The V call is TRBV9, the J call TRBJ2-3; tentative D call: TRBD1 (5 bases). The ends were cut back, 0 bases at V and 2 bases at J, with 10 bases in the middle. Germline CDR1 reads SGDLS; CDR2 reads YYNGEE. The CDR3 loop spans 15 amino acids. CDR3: CASSVVGASTDTQYF. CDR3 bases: TGTGCCAGCAGCGTAGTAGGGGCCTCCACAGATACGCAGTATTTT.